This T cell receptor (beta chain) was retrieved from a study of long-term antiretroviral therapy in people with HIV. There were no participants with HIV treated outside the United States. Every sample had roughly 0.9-10 million cryopreserved PBMC in it before DNA extraction. As regards this clone: As yet, its antigen is unknown.

The libraries were made with immunoSEQ v3.0 at survey level. Data came from immunoSEQ multiplex PCR; TCRdb stores just in-frame clones and leaves some out. The repertoire includes 20,000 to 30,000 clones, roughly 84% of them detected once, and 2% to 2.5% sits in the top ten. Whole-study results and caveats: It was not possible to obtain data on ART adherence, viral resistance or therapy changes.

This specimen consisted of unsorted PBMCs, obtained 3 years after starting antiretroviral therapy. The clonotype comes from a man in his fifties or sixties with HIV.

In nucleotides, the CDR3 is TGCAGTGCTGGGACTAGCGATGAGCAGTTCTTC. Translated: CSAGTSDEQFF. The rearrangement links TRBV20-1 to TRBJ2-1; 10 positions agree with TRBD2. Germline CDR1 and CDR2: DFQATT and SNEGSKA (reference sequence). Trimming cost V 5 bases and J 8 bases; bases outside gene matches: 0. The CDR3 runs 11 residues.